These T cell receptor beta chains were read from a single sample in a study of response to subunit inactivated influenza vaccine. TCRdb reprocessed the RT-PCR reads with MiXCR, giving one entry per CDR3 protein. The repertoire consists of about 780,000 distinct CDR3 sequences, with less than 20% occurring once and the leading ten covering about a tenth. Source: PBMCs from blood, taken roughly 5 days after vaccination. All receptors derive from a man in his fifties who received an inactivated influenza vaccine. CDR3s include the opening cysteine and the closing phenylalanine or tryptophan. A D gene is named only where the DNA matches it firmly. Size tells how often a clone was seen (once, few, many) or the class of an expanded clone, and some rows leave it out.

v_call	d_call	j_call	clone_size	cdr3_nt	cdr3_aa
TRBV12-3/TRBV12-4	.	TRBJ2-2	few	TGTGCCAGCACACGGGGGTTGGGGGCCGGGACCGGGGAGCTGTTTTTT	CASTRGLGAGTGELFF
TRBV20-1	TRBD2	TRBJ2-1	few	TGCAGTGCTAGAGAGGGCCTTAGCGGGAACAATGAGCAGTTCTTC	CSAREGLSGNNEQFF
TRBV5-1	.	TRBJ1-5	many	TGTGCCAGCAGCTTAGAAGTCAATCAGCCCCAGCATTTT	CASSLEVNQPQHF
TRBV5-1	TRBD1	TRBJ1-1	many	TGCGCCAGCAGCTCTACAGGGGGCGCGGCTGAAGCTTTCTTT	CASSSTGGAAEAFF
TRBV20-1	.	TRBJ2-1	few	TGCAGTGCTAGAGCCCCCCTCGCGGTGGTCCGGCAAGAGCAGTTCTTC	CSARAPLAVVRQEQFF
TRBV7-2	.	TRBJ2-2	.	TGTGCCAGCAGCCCCACAGGGAGCCCTGGGGGGGAGCTGTTTTTT	CASSPTGSPGGELFF
TRBV25-1	.	TRBJ1-2	few	TGTGCCAGCAGTGACGGCAAGGTCTATGGCTACACCTTC	CASSDGKVYGYTF
TRBV6-2/TRBV6-3	.	TRBJ1-5	few	TGTGCCAGCAGTTACTCGACTTGGGGGGCCGAGCCCCAGCATTTT	CASSYSTWGAEPQHF
TRBV6-5	.	TRBJ2-7	.	TGTGCCAGCAGTTCGGGACCGCAACCCCCCTACGAGCAGTACTTC	CASSSGPQPPYEQYF
TRBV6-1	.	TRBJ2-1	.	TGTGCCAGCAGTGCTAGACATATGAGGCCTAACAATGAGCAGTTCTTC	CASSARHMRPNNEQFF
TRBV10-3	TRBD1	TRBJ2-5	.	TGTGCCATCGGCAGGGGGAAACAAGAGACCCAGTACTTC	CAIGRGKQETQYF
TRBV9	TRBD1	TRBJ2-7	.	TGTGCCAGCAGCGTAAGGACAGGGTCCCCGAGGTGGCAGTACTTC	CASSVRTGSPRWQYF
TRBV27	TRBD2	TRBJ2-3	few	TGTGCCAGCAGTTACCTGACTAGCGGGGGGGCAGATACGCAGTATTTT	CASSYLTSGGADTQYF
TRBV9	TRBD2	TRBJ2-2	.	TGTGCCAGCAGTCCCGGACTAGCGGGAGGATCGGGCACCGGGGAGCTGTTTTTT	CASSPGLAGGSGTGELFF